The 3 T cell receptor beta chains given below trace back to one sample, sequenced in a study of a mutant IDH1 vaccine in newly diagnosed glioma. TCRdb's table, derived via immunoSEQ multiplex PCR, lists solely in-frame clones and lacks some. The table lists around 50,000 clones, about 87% of them singletons. The antigens for these receptors are not known. Time point of the sample: week 5, during vaccination. What each vaccine dose contained was 300 ug of mutant IDH1 20-mer peptide, accompanied by topical imiquimod. This sample comprised PBMCs, obtained from a glioma patient whose treatment included an IDH1 peptide vaccine. These receptor sequences come from a woman in her 40s with glioma.

The chain links TRBV6-5 to TRBJ1-1, with TRBD1 as a possible D gene (5 bases). CDR1 is MNHEY, CDR2 SVGAGI, per germline. V was trimmed by 0 bases and J by 4 bases, leaving 9 bases between them. The CDR3 has 14 amino acids. The DNA of the CDR3 is TGTGCCAGCAGTTACTCAGGGACGAGCACTGAAGCTTTCTTT. Its protein is CASSYSGTSTEAFF.

The chain joins TRBV11-2 to TRBJ2-7; D not certain. V lost 5 bases and J lost 3, with 5 bases in between. The germline V gene has CDR1 SGHAT and CDR2 FQNNGV. The CDR3 length is 11 residues. CDR3 nucleotides: TGTGCCAGCAGCGGCAGCTACGAGCAGTACTTC. Its translation is CASSGSYEQYF.

V usage is TRBV29-1 and J usage is TRBJ2-7, with D tentatively TRBD1 or TRBD2 (6 bases each). The CDR3 covers 13 residues. Trimming cost V 6 bases and J 3 bases, with 15 bases left between them. CDR1 and CDR2 (germline): SQVTM, ANQGSEA. The chain's CDR3 is CSVIGGPYYEQYF. CDR3 nucleotide sequence: TGCAGCGTCATAGGGGGGCCCTACTACGAGCAGTACTTC.